This T cell receptor beta chain derives from a study of blood T cell repertoires in COVID-19. Study information: COVID-19 samples, acute and convalescent, were from the United States, Italy and Spain. PBMCs, B-cell-depleted T cells, or T cells were the source of the cDNA or gDNA that made up the material.

This CDR3 is built from 15 residues. Germline CDR1 MNHEY, CDR2 SMNVEV (reference sequence). V gave up 5 bases and J gave up 0 bases, with 11 bases separating them. As processed by the authors: Reference gene primer amplification gave estimated nucleated cell counts. Sequencing was performed with immunoSEQ multiplex PCR; in TCRdb, only in-frame clones are kept and a portion is missing. The V and J calls and clone size were taken over from that table, and D and trimming were inferred from the DNA. The table includes about 410,000 clones, roughly 90% detected once. The sample comprised peripheral blood. V usage is TRBV27 and J usage is TRBJ1-3; D is possibly TRBD1 (6 bases). This clonotype originated in a woman in her twenties or thirties with active or convalescent COVID-19. The CDR3 DNA follows: TGTGCCAGCAGTCGGGACATTAACTCTGGAAACACCATATATTTT. Amino acids: CASSRDINSGNTIYF.